Listed below are T cell receptor beta chains from one sample, sequenced in a study of neurological immune-mediated disorders. Via MiXCR, TCRdb re-called the 5' RACE reads, giving one row per CDR3 protein. The sample holds about 50,000 distinct CDR3 sequences, roughly 15% seen once. What was sequenced was PBMCs. The origin of the receptors is a man aged 55 to 70 in good health. The CDR3 runs from the conserved cysteine through the conserved F or W. A D gene is named only where the DNA matches it firmly. Size is stated for part of the rows, as once, few or many counts, or as a class when the clone is expanded.

v_call,j_call,d_call,clone_size,cdr3_nt,cdr3_aa
TRBV20-1,TRBJ2-7,TRBD2,many,TGCAGTGCTCCAAAACTAGCGGGAGGTCAAAGGGGGGGAAGCTACGAGCAGTACTTC,CSAPKLAGGQRGGSYEQYF
TRBV7-2,TRBJ2-1,TRBD2,many,TGTGCCAGCAGCTTAGCGCCGCGGGAGGCCAATGAGCAGTTCTTC,CASSLAPREANEQFF
TRBV5-6,TRBJ2-3,TRBD1,many,TGTGCCAGCAGCTTGGAGACAGGGCTACCAGATACGCAGTATTTT,CASSLETGLPDTQYF
TRBV4-3,TRBJ2-1,TRBD1,many,TGCGCCAGCAGCCAAGAGCAGGGACAGACCAATGAGCAGTTCTTC,CASSQEQGQTNEQFF
TRBV11-2,TRBJ2-3,TRBD2,-,TGTGCCAGCAGCCCACCCCCTCTACTAGCGGGGGGAGTAGATACGCAGTATTTT,CASSPPPLLAGGVDTQYF
TRBV30,TRBJ1-5,TRBD1,-,TGTGCCTGGAGCTACGCGACAGGGAGTCAGCCCCAGCATTTT,CAWSYATGSQPQHF
TRBV6-2/TRBV6-3,TRBJ1-1,-,few,TGTGCCAGCAGTCCCTACCCAAACACTGAAGCTTTCTTT,CASSPYPNTEAFF
TRBV11-2,TRBJ2-3,TRBD1,many,TGTGCCAGCAGACTCCTACAGGGGGCGCTGGCTAGCACAGATACGCAGTATTTT,CASRLLQGALASTDTQYF
TRBV20-1,TRBJ1-4,-,-,TGCAGTGCTGGTACCGGGTCAGGGAATGAAAAACTGTTTTTT,CSAGTGSGNEKLFF
TRBV7-9,TRBJ2-7,TRBD1,many,TGTGCCAGCAGCACCTACAAGACAGGGTTCTACGAGCAGTACTTC,CASSTYKTGFYEQYF
TRBV7-2,TRBJ2-7,-,few,TGTGCCAGCAGCGGGGAGGGGGTAGGGACCTACGAGCAGTACTTC,CASSGEGVGTYEQYF
TRBV6-6,TRBJ2-1,TRBD2,many,TGTGCCAGCAGTGACACCGGACTAGCGGGGTGGGGCTCCTACAATGAGCAGTTCTTC,CASSDTGLAGWGSYNEQFF
TRBV7-2,TRBJ1-5,-,many,TGTGCCAGCAGCTTAGATGGAGGGGGTAGTCAGCCCCAGCATTTT,CASSLDGGGSQPQHF
TRBV5-1,TRBJ1-2,-,-,TGCGCCAGCAGCTTGTATGGGGACTATGGCTACACCTTC,CASSLYGDYGYTF
TRBV28,TRBJ2-7,-,once,TGTGCCAGCAGCCCCCTGGGGGACGACCAGTACTTC,CASSPLGDDQYF
TRBV3-1,TRBJ1-6,-,-,TGTGCCAGCCAGGGATATAATTCACCCCTCCACTTT,CASQGYNSPLHF
TRBV20-1,TRBJ2-1,TRBD1,many,TGCAGTGCAGCCCCCCCCCCGAGGGGGCCCTACAATGAGCAGTTCTTC,CSAAPPPRGPYNEQFF
TRBV12-3/TRBV12-4,TRBJ2-2,TRBD2,many,TGTGCCAGCAGTTTAAGACTAGCGGGAGGGACCGGGGAGCTGTTTTTT,CASSLRLAGGTGELFF
TRBV6-6,TRBJ2-5,-,many,TGTGCCAGCAGTTACAGGGTCGGAGAGACCCAGTACTTC,CASSYRVGETQYF
TRBV7-3,TRBJ2-7,TRBD2,many,TGTGCCAGCACCTTCTCCGGGACTAGCTACGAGCAGTACTTC,CASTFSGTSYEQYF
TRBV7-8,TRBJ2-1,-,many,TGTGCCAGCAGCTTAGCCGACAATGAGCAGTTCTTC,CASSLADNEQFF